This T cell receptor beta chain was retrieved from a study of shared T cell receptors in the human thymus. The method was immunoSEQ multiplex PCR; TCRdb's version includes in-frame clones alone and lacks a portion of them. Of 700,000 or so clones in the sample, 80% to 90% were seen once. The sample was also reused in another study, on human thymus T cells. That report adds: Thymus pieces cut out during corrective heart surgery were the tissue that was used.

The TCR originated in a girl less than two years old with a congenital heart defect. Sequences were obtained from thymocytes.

CDR3 loop: CASRYRTGGFVGYTF. CDR3 DNA sequence: TGTGCCAGCAGATATCGGACAGGGGGCTTCGTCGGCTACACCTTC. The rearrangement uses TRBV7-2 and TRBJ1-2, with 11 bases identical to TRBD1. Germline CDR1 reads SGHTA; CDR2 reads FQGNSA. The CDR3 is made up of 15 amino acids. The J segment lost 8 bases and the V segment lost 6 bases, leaving 11 bases of the junction unmatched. Combining the CDR3 with reference TRBV7-2 and TRBJ1-2 gives the whole variable domain GAGVSQSPSNKVTEKGKDVELRCDPISGHTALYWYRQSLGQGLEFLIYFQGNSAPDKSGLPSDRFSAERTGGSVSTLTIQRTQQEDSAVYLCASRYRTGGFVGYTFGSGTRLTVV.